The 25 T cell receptor beta chains reported below all come from one sample, sequenced in a study of T cells in Graves' hyperthyroidism and ophthalmopathy. TCR beta CDR3 region amplification was performed from RNA transcripts. HTBI primers drove first-round RT-PCR of the TCR CDR3. TCRdb processed the multiplex PCR reads anew with MiXCR; each CDR3 protein has one entry. The table lists around 600,000 distinct CDR3 sequences, about 15% of them singletons, with around 12% in the top ten. The specimen was blood. These receptors were obtained from a woman aged 45-65 years with Graves' ophthalmopathy.

This clonotype was seen ten or more times. The chain has TRBV28 and TRBJ1-3; no definite D call. This CDR3 has 15 amino acids. Germline V gene data show CDR1 as MDHEN and CDR2 as SYDVKM. V was clipped by 5 bases and J by 0 bases, with 11 bases between them. This CDR3 is CASSPIANSGNTIYF. CDR3 nucleotide sequence: TGTGCCAGCAGTCCGATTGCGAACTCTGGAAACACCATATATTTT. Filled out from reference TRBV28 and TRBJ1-3, the complete variable domain reads DVKVTQSSRYLVKRTGEKVFLECVQDMDHENMFWYRQDPGLGLRLIYFSYDVKMKEKGDIPEGYSVSREKKERFSLILESASTNQTSMYLCASSPIANSGNTIYFGEGSWLTVV.

The table lists this clonotype with many counts. The chain is built from TRBV11-3 and TRBJ2-3; D not certain. The CDR3 is 13 residues long. The germline V gene encodes CDR1 SGHNT and CDR2 YENEEA. V lost 0 bases, J lost 10 bases, and 11 bases lay in between. The CDR3: CASSLERLSSQYF. CDR3 in DNA: TGTGCCAGCAGCTTAGAGCGCCTTTCGTCGCAGTATTTT.

At least ten counts were recorded for this clonotype. The genes are TRBV28 and TRBJ2-7; D might be TRBD2 (5 bases). The ends were cut back, 2 bases at V and 3 bases at J, with 14 bases in the middle. Germline V gives CDR1 MDHEN, CDR2 SYDVKM. The CDR3 totals 15 residues. CDR3 bases: TGTGCCAGCAGTTTACGAGGGAGAACCCGCTACGAGCAGTACTTC. Translation gives CASSLRGRTRYEQYF.

The chain recombines TRBV27 with TRBJ1-1; D unresolved. CDR1 MNHEY and CDR2 SMNVEV come from the germline V gene (reference sequence). The CDR3 is made up of 14 amino acids. Between the trimmed V and J ends, which lost 1 base and 2 bases, there was a span of 8 bases. CDR3 sequence reads: CASSLYADNTEAFF. The CDR3 coding sequence is TGTGCCAGCAGTTTATATGCGGATAACACTGAAGCTTTCTTT.

This clonotype was found many times. A junction boundary mismatches the germline segment, possibly from a read error. The gene calls are TRBV3-1 and TRBJ2-1, with 7 bases aligning to TRBD1. Germline V gives CDR1 LGHDT, CDR2 YNNKEL (reference sequence). The CDR3 extends over 16 amino acids. The chain's CDR3 is CASSQGVTAGGNEQFF. As DNA, the CDR3 is TGTGCCAGCAGTCAAGGGGTGACGGCAGGGGGCAATGAGCAGTTCTTC.

This clonotype has ten or more counts. CDR3 DNA sequence: TGTGCCAGCAGGGAGACAGGGTTTGGCACAGATACGCAGTATTTT. This encodes CASRETGFGTDTQYF. This chain links TRBV2 with TRBJ2-3; 7 bases line up with TRBD1. The CDR3 is 15 amino acids. With 6 bases clipped from V and 1 base from J, the junction kept 7 bases outside the gene matches. CDR1 and CDR2 (germline): SNHLY, FYNNEI.

Many counts were recorded for this clonotype. CDR3 nucleotide sequence: TGTGCCAGCAGAGGAACGCGGGAGTCCTCCTACGAGCAGTACTTC. Its translation is CASRGTRESSYEQYF. The V gene is TRBV2, the J gene TRBJ2-7; the match to TRBD2 covers 7 bases. The CDR3 has 15 residues. The germline gives CDR1 SNHLY, CDR2 FYNNEI. J lost 0 bases, V lost 6 bases, and 8 bases had no gene match.

This chain links TRBV28 with TRBJ2-1; 11 bases are shared with TRBD2. Unmatched junction bases numbered 15, after V lost 3 bases and J lost 5 bases. Germline CDR1 and CDR2: MDHEN and SYDVKM. This CDR3 is built from 19 residues. This chain's CDR3 is CASSFYSGRARGANNEQFF. In DNA form, the CDR3 reads TGTGCCAGCAGTTTCTATAGCGGGAGGGCCAGGGGTGCCAACAATGAGCAGTTCTTC.

V usage is TRBV19 and J usage is TRBJ2-4; 8 bases fit TRBD1. This CDR3 is 14 amino acids long. Trimming cost V 6 bases and J 8 bases; bases outside gene matches: 9. CDR1 LNHDA and CDR2 SQIVND come from the germline V gene (reference sequence). CDR3 sequence: CASSRGQGGYIQYF. CDR3 bases: TGTGCCAGTAGCAGAGGACAGGGCGGTTACATTCAGTACTTC.

This clonotype was found many times. The chain combines TRBV20-1 with TRBJ1-2, with TRBD1 matching 7 bases. The V gene's germline CDR1 is DFQATT and CDR2 SNEGSKA (reference sequence). V trimming: 6 bases; J trimming: 8 bases; junction bases outside the gene matches: 9. There are 12 residues in the CDR3. CDR3 nucleotides: TGCAGTGCCCCCGACAGGGTTCTAGGCTACACCTTC. This gives the protein CSAPDRVLGYTF.

This clonotype was detected ten times or more. J is TRBJ2-7 and V is TRBV13, with D tentatively TRBD1 or TRBD2 (5 bases each). The V end was cut by 3 bases, the J end by 4 bases, with 16 bases between. This CDR3 has 15 amino acids. Germline values: CDR1 PRHDT, CDR2 FYEKMQ (reference sequence). The CDR3 here is CASSFYGESGYEQYF. The CDR3 region has the DNA TGTGCCAGCAGCTTCTACGGGGAGTCAGGGTACGAGCAGTACTTC.

A note on this clonotype: This may be a read error, as it is one base from a much larger clone. V usage is TRBV5-4 and J usage is TRBJ1-2, with D tentatively TRBD1 (5 bases). CDR1 is SGHNT, CDR2 YYREEE, per germline (reference sequence). Trimming removed 4 bases from V and 1 base from J, with 11 bases in between. The CDR3 spans 14 residues. CDR3 DNA: TGTGCCAGCAGCCCCCGGGACGTTAACTATGGCTACACCTTC. It translates to CASSPRDVNYGYTF.

The V call is TRBV5-6, the J call TRBJ2-2; TRBD2 aligns across 11 bases. The V and J ends lost 1 base and 7 bases, in that order; junction bases with no gene match: 9. Germline loops: CDR1 SGHDT, CDR2 YYEEEE. This CDR3 contains 17 residues. The CDR3 bases are TGTGCCAGCAGCTTGACAATAGCGGGAGGGCCAGGCGGGGAGCTGTTTTTT. Translating it yields CASSLTIAGGPGGELFF.

This clonotype was counted only a few times. The genes are TRBV5-6 and TRBJ2-7; tentatively, D is TRBD1 (6 bases). CDR1 and CDR2 (germline): SGHDT, YYEEEE. Deletions cut 4 bases from V and 2 bases from J, with 16 bases between. This CDR3 spans 15 amino acids. CDR3 protein: CASSSRDTETYEQYF. CDR3 nucleotides: TGTGCCAGCAGCAGCCGGGACACGGAAACCTACGAGCAGTACTTC.

There are a few counts of this clonotype. This chain's CDR3 is CASSPFKGLAGGSTDTQYF. The CDR3 bases are TGTGCCAGCAGCCCTTTCAAGGGACTAGCGGGAGGGAGCACAGATACGCAGTATTTT. The J gene is TRBJ2-3, the V gene TRBV7-9, with 16 positions matching TRBD2. V was clipped by 5 bases and J by 0 bases; unmatched bases: 8. Germline V gives CDR1 SEHNR, CDR2 FQNEAQ (reference sequence). The CDR3 totals 19 residues.

This clonotype has at least ten counts. The rearrangement uses TRBV2 and TRBJ1-5, with D possibly TRBD1 on 5 matching bases. V was pared by 6 bases and J by 0 bases, with 15 bases between. The CDR3 consists of 16 residues. CDR1 is SNHLY, CDR2 FYNNEI, per germline. The CDR3 bases are TGTGCCAGCAGCCATCGGGGCGCTTATAGCAATCAGCCCCAGCATTTT. Its translation: CASSHRGAYSNQPQHF. Using reference TRBV2 and TRBJ1-5 for the parts outside the CDR3, the full variable domain is EPEVTQTPSHQVTQMGQEVILRCVPISNHLYFYWYRQILGQKVEFLVSFYNNEISEKSEIFDDQFSVERPDGSNFTLKIRSTKLEDSAMYFCASSHRGAYSNQPQHFGDGTRLSIL.

This rearrangement joins TRBV6-1 to TRBJ2-5; perhaps TRBD1 as D (6 bases). Trimming removed 6 bases from V and 5 bases from J, with 13 bases in between. This CDR3 spans 13 amino acids. Germline loops: CDR1 MNHNS, CDR2 SASEGT. The CDR3 bases are TGTGCCAGCAGAACAGGGATAGGGGAGACCCAGTACTTC. Translating gives CASRTGIGETQYF.

This clonotype was recorded a few times. The V call is TRBV15, the J call TRBJ2-7, with 12 nucleotides matching TRBD2. Germline-derived CDR1 and CDR2 are LNHNV and YYDKDF (reference sequence). CDR3 length: 15 residues. J was trimmed by 3 bases and V by 2 bases; bases with no gene match: 2. CDR3 coding DNA: TGTGCCACCAGCAGACGGACTAGCGGGAACTACGAGCAGTACTTC. This encodes CATSRRTSGNYEQYF.

This clonotype turned up a few times. The rearrangement joins TRBV24-1 to TRBJ2-2; tentative D call: TRBD1 (6 bases). Trimming stripped 6 bases from V and 5 bases from J, with 12 bases between. The CDR3 totals 14 residues. CDR1 KGHDR and CDR2 SFDVKD come from the germline V gene. CDR3: CATSRAGETGELFF. As DNA, the CDR3 is TGTGCCACCAGTCGGGCAGGGGAGACCGGGGAGCTGTTTTTT.

This clonotype was detected ten times or more. V is TRBV18 and J is TRBJ2-7; D ambiguous. The CDR3 is 16 amino acids. Per germline, CDR1 KGHSH and CDR2 LQKENI. The V end was cut by 0 bases, the J end by 0 bases, with 12 bases between. The CDR3 region has the DNA TGTGCCAGCTCACCACCGCCCGGCATAGGCTCCTACGAGCAGTACTTC. Its protein product is CASSPPPGIGSYEQYF.

This clonotype was picked up a small number of times. The V call is TRBV28, the J call TRBJ1-1; 7 positions agree with TRBD1. The CDR3 extends over 12 amino acids. The germline V gene encodes CDR1 MDHEN and CDR2 SYDVKM. Germline trimming cut 5 bases from V and 10 bases from J; bases unmatched to any gene: 7. The CDR3 DNA sequence: TGTGCCAGCAGTGATTTACAGGGGAGAGCTTTCTTT. It encodes CASSDLQGRAFF.

This clonotype was counted many times. V is TRBV28 and J is TRBJ2-5; no definite D call. The ends were cut back, 8 bases at V and 3 bases at J, with 13 bases in the middle. This CDR3 has 13 residues. The germline gives CDR1 MDHEN, CDR2 SYDVKM. The CDR3 coding sequence is TGTGCCAGCCAAACTTTTAGAGAAGAGACCCAGTACTTC. Translating it yields CASQTFREETQYF. Full variable domain (rest looked up from reference TRBV28 and TRBJ2-5): DVKVTQSSRYLVKRTGEKVFLECVQDMDHENMFWYRQDPGLGLRLIYFSYDVKMKEKGDIPEGYSVSREKKERFSLILESASTNQTSMYLCASQTFREETQYFGPGTRLLVL.

There are many counts of this clonotype. The rearrangement links TRBV30 to TRBJ2-1; 7 bases are a match to TRBD2. Per germline, CDR1 GTSNPN and CDR2 SVGIG (reference sequence). Germline trimming cut 0 bases from V and 2 bases from J; bases unmatched to any gene: 10. This CDR3 has 17 amino acids. CDR3 nucleotide sequence: TGTGCCTGGAGTGTACGGACCCTAGCGGAGACCTACAATGAGCAGTTCTTC. Its protein is CAWSVRTLAETYNEQFF.

The V and J genes are TRBV10-3 and TRBJ2-7; the match to TRBD1 covers 9 bases. The CDR3 spans 14 residues. Trimming removed 4 bases from V and 4 bases from J; junction bases left unmatched: 5. From germline, CDR1 is ENHRY and CDR2 SYGVKD. The CDR3 reads CAISGTGGGYEQYF. Written as DNA, the CDR3 is TGTGCCATCAGTGGAACAGGGGGCGGTTACGAGCAGTACTTC.

This clonotype showed up many times. The chain joins TRBV28 to TRBJ2-4, with a weak D call TRBD2 (6 bases). Trimming removed 6 bases at V and 6 bases at J, with 18 bases between. From germline, CDR1 is MDHEN and CDR2 SYDVKM. The CDR3 spans 15 residues. CDR3 in DNA: TGTGCCAGCAGCCCTGTCGCGGGGTTCAGAAACATTCAGTACTTC. Protein: CASSPVAGFRNIQYF.